Detailed here is one T cell receptor (beta chain). The data originate from a study of blood T cell repertoires in COVID-19. Study details: Acute-phase and convalescent COVID-19 samples originated in the United States, Italy and Spain. The cDNA or gDNA used as material had been derived from T cells, B-cell-depleted T cells, or PBMCs.

After removal of 0 bases from V and 10 bases from J, the junction contained 2 bases not matched to a gene. The CDR3 has 11 residues. Germline CDR1 and CDR2: DFQATT and SNEGSKA (reference sequence). Sequencing used immunoSEQ multiplex PCR; TCRdb keeps in-frame clones, though not all of them. The sample lists some 290,000 clones, 81% seen once, with about 3.2% in the top ten. This rearrangement joins TRBV20-1 to TRBJ1-1, with TRBD1 matching over 7 bases. The clonotype was recovered from an older woman with active or convalescent COVID-19. Sequencing was done on a sample of peripheral blood. The CDR3 DNA sequence: TGCAGTGCTAGAGAGAAGGGGGCAGCTTTCTTT. Encoded protein: CSAREKGAAFF.